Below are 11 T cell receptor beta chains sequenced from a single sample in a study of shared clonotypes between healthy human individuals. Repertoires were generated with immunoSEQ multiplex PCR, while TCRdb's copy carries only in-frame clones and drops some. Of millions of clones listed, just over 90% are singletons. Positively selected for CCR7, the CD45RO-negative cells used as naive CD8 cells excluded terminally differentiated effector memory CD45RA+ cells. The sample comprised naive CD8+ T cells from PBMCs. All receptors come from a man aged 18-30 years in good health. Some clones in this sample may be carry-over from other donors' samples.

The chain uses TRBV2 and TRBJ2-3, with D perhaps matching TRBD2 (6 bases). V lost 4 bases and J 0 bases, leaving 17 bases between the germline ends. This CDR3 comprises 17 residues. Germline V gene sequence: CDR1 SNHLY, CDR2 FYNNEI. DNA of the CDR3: TGTGCCAGCAGTGTGTTTAGCGGAGTCCCTAGCACAGATACGCAGTATTTT. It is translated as CASSVFSGVPSTDTQYF.

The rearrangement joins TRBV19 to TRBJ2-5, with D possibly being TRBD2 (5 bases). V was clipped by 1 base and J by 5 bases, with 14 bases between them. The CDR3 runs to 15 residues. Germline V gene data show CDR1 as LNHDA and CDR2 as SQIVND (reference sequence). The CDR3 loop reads CASSIGTVSEETQYF. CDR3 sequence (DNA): TGTGCCAGTAGTATAGGGACTGTATCAGAGGAGACCCAGTACTTC.

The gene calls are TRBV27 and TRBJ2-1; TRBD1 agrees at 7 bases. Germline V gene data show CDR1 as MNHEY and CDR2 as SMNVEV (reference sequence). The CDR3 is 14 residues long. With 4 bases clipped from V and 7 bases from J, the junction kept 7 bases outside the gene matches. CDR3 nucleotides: TGTGCCAGCAGTTACAGGGGATTTATGAATGAGCAGTTCTTC. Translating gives CASSYRGFMNEQFF.

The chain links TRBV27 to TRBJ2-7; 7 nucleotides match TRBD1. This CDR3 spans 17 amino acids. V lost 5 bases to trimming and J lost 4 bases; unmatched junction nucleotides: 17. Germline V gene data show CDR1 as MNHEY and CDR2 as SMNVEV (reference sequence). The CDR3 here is CASSHQSDRDLGYEQYF. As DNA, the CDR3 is TGTGCCAGCAGTCACCAATCAGACAGGGATCTTGGGTACGAGCAGTACTTC.

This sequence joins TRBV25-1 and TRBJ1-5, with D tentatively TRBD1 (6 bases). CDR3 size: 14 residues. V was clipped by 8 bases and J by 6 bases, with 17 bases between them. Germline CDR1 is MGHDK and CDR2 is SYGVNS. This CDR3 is CASHGHWGLQPQHF. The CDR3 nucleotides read TGTGCCAGCCACGGACACTGGGGGCTTCAGCCCCAGCATTTT.

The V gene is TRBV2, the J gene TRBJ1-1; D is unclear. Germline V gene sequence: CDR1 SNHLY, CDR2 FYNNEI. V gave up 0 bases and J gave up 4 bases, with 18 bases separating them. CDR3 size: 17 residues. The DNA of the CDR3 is TGTGCCAGCAGTGAAGCGAGGCGGACCGACCCGACCACTGAAGCTTTCTTT. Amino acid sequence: CASSEARRTDPTTEAFF.

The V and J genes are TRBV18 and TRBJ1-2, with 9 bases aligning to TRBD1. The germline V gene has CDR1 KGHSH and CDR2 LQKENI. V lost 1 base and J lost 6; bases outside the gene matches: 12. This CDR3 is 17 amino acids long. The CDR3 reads CASSPRGATGGPDGYTF. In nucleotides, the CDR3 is TGTGCCAGCTCACCACGGGGGGCCACAGGGGGCCCGGATGGCTACACCTTC. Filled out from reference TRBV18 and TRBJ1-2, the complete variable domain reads NAGVMQNPRHLVRRRGQEARLRCSPMKGHSHVYWYRQLPEEGLKFMVYLQKENIIDESGMPKERFSAEFPKEGPSILRIQQVVRGDSAAYFCASSPRGATGGPDGYTFGSGTRLTVV.

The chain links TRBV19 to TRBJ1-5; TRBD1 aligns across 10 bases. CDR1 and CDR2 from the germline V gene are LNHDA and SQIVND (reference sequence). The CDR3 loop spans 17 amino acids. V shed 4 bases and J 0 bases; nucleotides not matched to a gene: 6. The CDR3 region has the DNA TGTGCCAGTAGTACGCGGACAGGGGGTTTTAGCAATCAGCCCCAGCATTTT. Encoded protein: CASSTRTGGFSNQPQHF. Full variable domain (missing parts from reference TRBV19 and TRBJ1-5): DGGITQSPKYLFRKEGQNVTLSCEQNLNHDAMYWYRQDPGQGLRLIYYSQIVNDFQKGDIAEGYSVSREKKESFPLTVTSAQKNPTAFYLCASSTRTGGFSNQPQHFGDGTRLSIL.

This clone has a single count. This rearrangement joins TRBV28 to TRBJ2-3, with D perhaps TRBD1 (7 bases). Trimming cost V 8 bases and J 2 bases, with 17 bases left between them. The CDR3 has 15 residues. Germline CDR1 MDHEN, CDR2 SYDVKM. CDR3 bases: TGTGCCAGCTGTAGGCTGGAGGGGGCCACAGATACGCAGTATTTT. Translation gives CASCRLEGATDTQYF.

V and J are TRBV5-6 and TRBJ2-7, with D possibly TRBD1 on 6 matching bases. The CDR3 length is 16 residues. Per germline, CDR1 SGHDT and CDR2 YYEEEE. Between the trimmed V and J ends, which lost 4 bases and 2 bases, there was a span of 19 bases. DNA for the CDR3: TGTGCCAGCAGCCCTGCTTTCCTGGGGGCAGCCTACGAGCAGTACTTC. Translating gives CASSPAFLGAAYEQYF.

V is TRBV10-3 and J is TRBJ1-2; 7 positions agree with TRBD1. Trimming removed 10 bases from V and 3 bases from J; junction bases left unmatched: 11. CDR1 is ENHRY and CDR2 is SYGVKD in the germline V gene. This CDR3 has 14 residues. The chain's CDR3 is CATWDRPNHYGYTF. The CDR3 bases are TGTGCCACCTGGGACAGACCTAACCACTATGGCTACACCTTC.